This TCR beta chain was retrieved from a study of cytomegalovirus exposure and HLA in healthy donors. Whole-study results and caveats: Sequencing likely generated an artifact that appeared as a cluster of highly shared sequence variants. A classifier reportedly called cytomegalovirus status with high sensitivity and specificity. Researchers reported from a later analysis that most CMV-associated TCR beta chains appeared HLA-restricted.

Deletions cut 0 bases from V and 4 bases from J, with 10 bases between. The CDR3 sequence is 15 residues long. Germline loops: CDR1 LNHNV, CDR2 YYDKDF (reference sequence). This clone came up a few times. Antigen specificity is unknown. PCR used 60 Vbeta primers and 13 Jbeta primers. Here immunoSEQ multiplex PCR was the method, and the copy in TCRdb shows in-frame clones only, minus some. Here the sample spans roughly 140,000 clones, over 65% being singletons. The source of this sequence is a woman aged 25 to 45 in good health and CMV-seronegative. Sequences were obtained from PBMCs. The V call is TRBV15, the J call TRBJ1-3, with no clear D. Written as DNA, the CDR3 is TGTGCCACCAGCAGAGATGTTACAGAAGGAAACACCATATATTTT. Its translation: CATSRDVTEGNTIYF.